The 20 T cell receptor beta chains below were found in one sample sequenced in a study of control samples from healthy donors and cancer patients. Generated by immunoSEQ multiplex PCR, the TCRdb table keeps only in-frame clones and is missing some. The sample contains approximately 140,000 clones, about nine tenths of which appear only once. The sample consisted of PBMCs. The receptors come from a man aged 45-60 years with head and neck cancer.

This sequence joins TRBV27 and TRBJ2-5; 11 bases match TRBD1. V was clipped by 3 bases and J by 7 bases; unmatched bases: 4. There are 14 residues in the CDR3. Germline V CDR1 and CDR2: MNHEY, SMNVEV (reference sequence). This CDR3 reads CASSLGTGGATQYF. The CDR3 coding sequence is TGTGCCAGCAGTTTGGGGACAGGGGGGGCGACCCAGTACTTC.

In its sample, this clone was seen once. The gene calls are TRBV7-9 and TRBJ2-1; 12 nucleotides agree with TRBD2. CDR1 is SEHNR and CDR2 is FQNEAQ in the germline V gene (reference sequence). The CDR3 has 15 residues. V was pared by 5 bases and J by 5 bases, with 4 bases of the junction left unmatched. This CDR3 reads CASSPGLAGNNEQFF. The CDR3 region has the DNA TGTGCCAGCAGCCCCGGACTAGCGGGGAACAATGAGCAGTTCTTC.

The chain is built from TRBV15 and TRBJ1-2; D is uncertain. V was clipped by 0 bases and J by 2 bases, with 7 bases between them. CDR3 length: 14 residues. CDR1 LNHNV and CDR2 YYDKDF come from the germline V gene (reference sequence). CDR3 sequence: CATSREGRNYGYTF. The CDR3 coding sequence is TGTGCCACCAGCAGAGAGGGCAGGAACTATGGCTACACCTTC.

This clone showed up just once. The chain employs TRBV7-9 and TRBJ1-1; 8 bases match TRBD1. This CDR3 is built from 15 residues. Germline CDR1 reads SEHNR; CDR2 reads FQNEAQ (reference sequence). V lost 4 bases, J lost 6 bases, and 10 bases stayed unmatched. The CDR3: CASSYLQGDWAEAFF. As DNA, the CDR3 is TGTGCCAGCAGCTATCTACAGGGGGATTGGGCTGAAGCTTTCTTT.

This chain joins TRBV24-1 and TRBJ2-3; D tentatively reads TRBD1 or TRBD2 (6 bases each). In germline, CDR1 is KGHDR, CDR2 SFDVKD. V was clipped by 5 bases and J by 6 bases, with 11 bases between them. This CDR3 has 13 amino acids. The CDR3 region has the DNA TGTGCCACCAGTGTCGGGGGCGCCGATACGCAGTATTTT. This codes for CATSVGGADTQYF.

The gene calls are TRBV11-3 and TRBJ2-7; D unresolved. Germline V CDR1 and CDR2: SGHNT, YENEEA. V was cut by 4 bases and J by 7 bases, with 11 bases left in between. The CDR3 runs to 12 residues. In DNA, the CDR3 is TGTGCCAGCAGCTCAGTCCCGTGGGAGCAGTACTTC. Translated: CASSSVPWEQYF. Filled out from reference TRBV11-3 and TRBJ2-7, the complete variable domain reads EAGVVQSPRYKIIEKKQPVAFWCNPISGHNTLYWYLQNLGQGPELLIRYENEEAVDDSQLPKDRFSAERLKGVDSTLKIQPAELGDSAVYLCASSSVPWEQYFGPGTRLTVT.

V and J are TRBV7-2 and TRBJ2-5; D call uncertain. The length of the CDR3 is 16 residues. Germline V gene data show CDR1 as SGHTA and CDR2 as FQGNSA. The germline V and J ends were trimmed by 0 bases and 1 base, with 12 bases remaining between them. CDR3 nucleotide sequence: TGTGCCAGCAGCTTAGCCATTACCGGATCCCAAGAGACCCAGTACTTC. Its translation: CASSLAITGSQETQYF. Variable domain in full (rest from reference TRBV7-2 and TRBJ2-5): GAGVSQSPSNKVTEKGKDVELRCDPISGHTALYWYRQSLGQGLEFLIYFQGNSAPDKSGLPSDRFSAERTGGSVSTLTIQRTQQEDSAVYLCASSLAITGSQETQYFGPGTRLLVL.

This rearrangement joins TRBV2 to TRBJ2-1; 9 nucleotides line up with TRBD2. The germline V gene encodes CDR1 SNHLY and CDR2 FYNNEI. This CDR3 spans 16 amino acids. Losses at the gene ends were 2 bases for V and 8 bases for J; bases not matched to a gene: 10. CDR3 loop: CASSEIVAGALHEQFF. CDR3 nucleotide sequence: TGTGCCAGCAGTGAAATAGTAGCGGGGGCCTTACATGAGCAGTTCTTC.

The rearrangement links TRBV2 to TRBJ2-7; D may be TRBD2 (5 bases). V was shortened by 9 bases and J by 0 bases, with 15 bases between the two germline ends. Germline V gives CDR1 SNHLY, CDR2 FYNNEI. This CDR3 is 14 amino acids long. Here the CDR3 reads CASLMGESSYEQYF. The CDR3 region has the DNA TGTGCCAGTCTGATGGGAGAGAGCTCCTACGAGCAGTACTTC.

The chain joins TRBV27 to TRBJ2-5, with 7 nucleotides matching TRBD1. J lost 5 bases, V lost 2 bases, and 8 bases had no gene match. The CDR3 totals 15 residues. Germline V CDR1 and CDR2: MNHEY, SMNVEV (reference sequence). CDR3 DNA: TGTGCCAGCAGTTTACTCTTAGGGGGCGGTGAGACCCAGTACTTC. Translated, it gives CASSLLLGGGETQYF.

The chain employs TRBV11-2 and TRBJ1-4; TRBD1 matches 8 bases. CDR3 length: 17 amino acids. The V segment lost 5 bases and the J segment 8 bases; nucleotides outside the gene matches: 16. CDR1 SGHAT and CDR2 FQNNGV come from the germline V gene. The CDR3: CASSRQGIKQLEEKLFF. CDR3 sequence (DNA): TGTGCCAGCAGCCGACAGGGGATAAAACAACTTGAAGAAAAACTGTTTTTT. The entire variable domain, with the rest obtained from reference TRBV11-2 and TRBJ1-4, is as follows: EAGVAQSPRYKIIEKRQSVAFWCNPISGHATLYWYQQILGQGPKLLIQFQNNGVVDDSQLPKDRFSAERLKGVDSTLKIQPAKLEDSAVYLCASSRQGIKQLEEKLFFGSGTQLSVL.

CDR3 in amino acids: CASSPSGSAHNSPLHF. The CDR3 DNA follows: TGTGCCAGCAGCCCTTCAGGGAGCGCCCATAATTCACCCCTCCACTTT. The chain links TRBV7-9 to TRBJ1-6; tentatively, D is TRBD1 (5 bases). The germline V and J ends were trimmed by 5 bases and 5 bases, with 16 bases remaining between them. The germline gives CDR1 SEHNR, CDR2 FQNEAQ (reference sequence). The CDR3 sequence is 16 residues long.

V and J are TRBV24-1 and TRBJ2-1; TRBD1 aligns across 7 bases. CDR1 KGHDR and CDR2 SFDVKD come from the germline V gene. The J segment lost 8 bases and the V segment lost 3 bases, leaving 12 bases of the junction unmatched. CDR3 length equals 16 residues. CDR3: CATSDRTGNSFYEQFF. For the CDR3, the DNA is TGTGCCACCAGTGATCGGACAGGCAATTCCTTCTATGAGCAGTTCTTC.

V usage is TRBV9 and J usage is TRBJ1-5; TRBD1 is a possible D gene (5 bases). The CDR3 runs to 14 residues. Per the germline V gene, CDR1 is SGDLS and CDR2 is YYNGEE. The V end was cut by 3 bases, the J end by 1 base, with 8 bases between. The CDR3 DNA is TGTGCCAGCAGCGCGACAGCGAGCAATCAGCCCCAGCATTTT. This translates into CASSATASNQPQHF.

The chain combines TRBV27 with TRBJ2-7; 7 bases align to TRBD2. The CDR3 loop spans 14 amino acids. The V gene end was trimmed by 3 bases and the J gene end by 3 bases; junction bases not matched to a gene: 5. Germline V gene lookup returns CDR1 MNHEY and CDR2 SMNVEV (reference sequence). The CDR3 loop is CASSFAGEGYEQYF. DNA of the CDR3: TGTGCCAGCAGTTTTGCGGGGGAAGGCTACGAGCAGTACTTC.

This chain links TRBV28 with TRBJ2-4; D is unresolved. Germline CDR1 reads MDHEN; CDR2 reads SYDVKM. Trimming removed 4 bases from V and 0 bases from J, with 25 bases in between. This CDR3 region has 20 residues. The DNA for the CDR3 is TGTGCCAGCAGTTCCTACATCGGGCTGGGTAACCAATTAGCCAAAAACATTCAGTACTTC. Translating gives CASSSYIGLGNQLAKNIQYF.

This clone has a handful of counts. The chain's CDR3 is CASSYGTGMNTEAFF. Written as DNA, the CDR3 is TGTGCCAGCAGCTACGGGACAGGGATGAACACTGAAGCTTTCTTT. The J gene is TRBJ1-1, the V gene TRBV5-6; 9 bases are a match to TRBD1. Unmatched junction bases numbered 3, after V lost 3 bases and J lost 0 bases. There are 15 residues in the CDR3. Germline CDR1 reads SGHDT; CDR2 reads YYEEEE.

The chain recombines TRBV28 with TRBJ2-7, with D hard to call. The germline gives CDR1 MDHEN, CDR2 SYDVKM. This CDR3 is 13 amino acids long. The V end was cut by 5 bases, the J end by 2 bases, with 10 bases between. The CDR3 DNA reads TGTGCCAGCAGTCCGCCGTCCGCCTACGAGCAGTACTTC. Translated, it gives CASSPPSAYEQYF. The entire variable domain, with the rest obtained from reference TRBV28 and TRBJ2-7, is as follows: DVKVTQSSRYLVKRTGEKVFLECVQDMDHENMFWYRQDPGLGLRLIYFSYDVKMKEKGDIPEGYSVSREKKERFSLILESASTNQTSMYLCASSPPSAYEQYFGPGTRLTVT.

The V and J genes are TRBV5-4 and TRBJ1-2, with D perhaps matching TRBD1 (5 bases). The CDR3 is 14 amino acids. Per the germline V gene, CDR1 is SGHNT and CDR2 is YYREEE (reference sequence). Trimming removed 4 bases at V and 5 bases at J, with 15 bases between. The CDR3 nucleotides read TGTGCCAGCAGCCCCACCCTGGGGGAATATGGCTACACCTTC. Translated, it gives CASSPTLGEYGYTF.

The V gene is TRBV2, the J gene TRBJ1-6; D remains ambiguous. With 3 bases removed from V and 11 bases from J, the gap between germline ends came to 8 bases. The CDR3 has 12 amino acids. Germline CDR1 reads SNHLY; CDR2 reads FYNNEI. The CDR3 sequence: CASSDVSPPLHF. Written as DNA, the CDR3 is TGTGCCAGCAGTGATGTAAGCCCACCCCTCCACTTT.